Included here is one TCR beta chain sequence, with context. The antigen it binds to is not known. Per-base quality was not reported, and no clone a single base away is much larger than it. A single peripheral blood draw of approximately 0.11 L on average was collected from each donor into heparinised tubes. Naive, central memory, regulatory and stem cell-like memory CD4+ T cells were sorted on a BD FACSAria II using a panel including CD45RO, CCR7, CD25, CD127, CD95 and CD27. Purity was above 98% for every sorted population. PBMCs were isolated immediately by Lymphoprep density gradient centrifugation and stained directly without culture. So that batch effects would be minimized, each experiment stained and sorted samples in pairs, pairing one healthy donor with one patient. V loses 3 bases, J loses 3 bases, and the germline ends lie 8 bases apart. The CDR3 runs 14 amino acids, cysteine and phenylalanine included. Just CDR3 DNA is preserved here, 42 bases in frame from base 1. The germline V gene specifies KGHSH as CDR1 and LQKENI as CDR2.

The High Capacity cDNA Reverse Transcription Kit was used to reverse transcribe all of the isolated RNA, meaning that expressed TCRB transcripts were what got sequenced. Deep immunoSEQ sequencing was applied to naive, central memory and regulatory T cell samples, giving an average of around 4 million total reads per sample. After sorted cells were lysed in RLT buffer, RNA was extracted with DNase-treated RNeasy Micro or Mini kits, with the choice depending on cell number. To prevent cross-contamination, each cell subset was processed individually, whereas patient and healthy donor samples were processed jointly. Using the immunoSEQ multiplex PCR, TCRB sequences were amplified from cDNA into 87-bp fragments spanning the CDR3 region. Sequencing of the amplicons was done on the Illumina HiSeq platform. The original methods were these. PCR bias was corrected computationally using synthetic template baselines, and reads within Hamming distance 2 were collapsed, with unmergeable singletons discarded. Reads were aligned to IMGT to assign V, D and J genes, CDR3 length, and insertions or deletions at six rearrangement sites. Within each subset, clonotype counts were normalized to sorted cell number, after which true diversity and Gini coefficients were computed with the tcR R package. The overlap coefficient, calculated on TCRB nucleotide sequences, was used to quantify repertoire sharing. As a proxy for the pre-selection repertoire, out-of-frame TCRB sequences from naive cells were analyzed. TCRdb limited this immuneACCESS table to in-frame rearrangements with V and J called. A share of clones is missing; checked studies link under half to unresolved V genes, and the rest is unexplained. The D gene and trimming were derived from the DNA, and the V and J assignments and clone size from that table. Present in this sample are a few hundred thousand clones, roughly 14% of which were seen just once. Roughly 0.016% of the sample is taken by the ten largest.

This entry belongs to a study of beta chain features in type 1 diabetes listed by TCRdb under 2018. Looking at the study overall: Mean age, gender distribution, total cell number and subset yield were not different between patients and healthy donors. Regulatory and stem cell-like memory subsets were obtained from only 8 patients and roughly 8 healthy donors, while naive and central memory subsets were obtained from all 28 donors. In the study, TCRB repertoires of sorted circulating CD4+ T cell subsets from recently diagnosed type 1 diabetes patients were compared with those of matched healthy donors. A total of roughly 100 million sorted cells were examined across all samples, and RNA yield correlated strongly with the number of cells per subset. Beyond this particular receptor, the publication reports: At VDJ recombination sites, patients with type 1 diabetes made fewer insertions and deleted more nucleotides, a pattern implying thymic rearrangement abnormalities. Because cDNA rather than genomic DNA was sequenced, highly expressing activated cells could have been over-represented, although no difference in activation and CD3 levels was found between groups. Because the HLA sub-analyses included only small numbers of individuals, any influence of HLA type on TCRB rearrangement was left unresolved. Shorter templates might have been favored by PCR, but patient and control samples were amplified and corrected together, so both groups would have been affected equally by any skew. A moderate but significant shortening of TCRB CDR3 length was observed in type 1 diabetes patients in all four CD4+ subsets. Naive, central memory and regulatory TCRB repertoires appeared more similar among patients than among healthy donors.

The chain is made from TRBV18 and TRBJ2-2, with the identity of the D gene unclear. The sample was naive CD4+ T cells from blood. Taken with the paper, the label for cell subset or site translates to: true naive CD4+ T cells. The sequence was obtained from a woman younger than 35 with type 1 diabetes. The CDR3 is CASSPWQDTGELFF. DNA sequence: TGTGCCAGCTCACCGTGGCAGGACACCGGGGAGCTGTTTTTT.